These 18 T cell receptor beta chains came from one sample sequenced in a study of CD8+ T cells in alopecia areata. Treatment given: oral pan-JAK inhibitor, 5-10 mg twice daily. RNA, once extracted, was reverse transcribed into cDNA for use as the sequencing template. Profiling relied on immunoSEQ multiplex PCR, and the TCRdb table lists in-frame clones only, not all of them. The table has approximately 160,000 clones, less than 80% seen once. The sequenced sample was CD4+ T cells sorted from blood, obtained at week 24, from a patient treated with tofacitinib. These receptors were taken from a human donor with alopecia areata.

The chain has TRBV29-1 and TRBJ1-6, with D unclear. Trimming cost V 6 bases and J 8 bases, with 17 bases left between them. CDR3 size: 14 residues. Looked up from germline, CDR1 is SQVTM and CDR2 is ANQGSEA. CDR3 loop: CSVGTGRGDSPLHF. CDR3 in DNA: TGCAGCGTCGGTACTGGACGCGGGGATTCACCCCTCCACTTT.

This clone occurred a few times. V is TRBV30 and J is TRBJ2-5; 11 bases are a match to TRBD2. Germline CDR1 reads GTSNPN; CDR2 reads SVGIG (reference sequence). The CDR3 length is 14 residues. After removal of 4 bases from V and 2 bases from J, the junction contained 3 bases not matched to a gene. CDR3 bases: TGTGCCTGGACTAGCGGGGGGACGCAAGAGACCCAGTACTTC. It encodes CAWTSGGTQETQYF.

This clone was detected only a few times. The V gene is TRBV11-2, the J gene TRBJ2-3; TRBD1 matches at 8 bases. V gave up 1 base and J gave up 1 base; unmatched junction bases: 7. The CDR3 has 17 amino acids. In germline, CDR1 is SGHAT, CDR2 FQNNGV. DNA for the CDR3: TGTGCCAGCAGCTTAGGCAGGGGGCGCTTTCGCACAGATACGCAGTATTTT. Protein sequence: CASSLGRGRFRTDTQYF.

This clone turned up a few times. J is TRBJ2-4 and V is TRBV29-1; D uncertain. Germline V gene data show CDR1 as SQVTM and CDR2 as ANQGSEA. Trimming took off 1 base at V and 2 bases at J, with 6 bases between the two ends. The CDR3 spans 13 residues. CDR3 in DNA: TGCAGCGTTGAAGGGCATACCAAAAACATTCAGTACTTC. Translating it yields CSVEGHTKNIQYF.

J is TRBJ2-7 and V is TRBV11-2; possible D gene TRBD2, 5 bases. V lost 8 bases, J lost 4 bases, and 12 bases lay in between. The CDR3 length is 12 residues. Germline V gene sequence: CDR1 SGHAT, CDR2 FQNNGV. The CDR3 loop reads CASGPREYEQYF. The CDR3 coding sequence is TGTGCCAGCGGTCCACGGGAATACGAGCAGTACTTC.

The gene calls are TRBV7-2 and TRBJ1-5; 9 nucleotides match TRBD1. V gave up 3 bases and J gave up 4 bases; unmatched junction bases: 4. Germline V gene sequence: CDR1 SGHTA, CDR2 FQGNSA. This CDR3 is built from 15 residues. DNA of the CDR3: TGTGCCAGCAGCTTTAGGACAGGGGTAAATCAGCCCCAGCATTTT. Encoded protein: CASSFRTGVNQPQHF. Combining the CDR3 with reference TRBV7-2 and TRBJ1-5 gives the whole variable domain GAGVSQSPSNKVTEKGKDVELRCDPISGHTALYWYRQSLGQGLEFLIYFQGNSAPDKSGLPSDRFSAERTGGSVSTLTIQRTQQEDSAVYLCASSFRTGVNQPQHFGDGTRLSIL.

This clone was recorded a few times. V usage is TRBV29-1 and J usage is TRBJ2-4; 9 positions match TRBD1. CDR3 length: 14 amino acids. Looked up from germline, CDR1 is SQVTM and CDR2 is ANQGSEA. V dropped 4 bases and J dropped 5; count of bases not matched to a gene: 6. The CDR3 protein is CSVAYRGRQNIQYF. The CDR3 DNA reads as TGCAGCGTTGCATACAGGGGGCGGCAAAACATTCAGTACTTC.

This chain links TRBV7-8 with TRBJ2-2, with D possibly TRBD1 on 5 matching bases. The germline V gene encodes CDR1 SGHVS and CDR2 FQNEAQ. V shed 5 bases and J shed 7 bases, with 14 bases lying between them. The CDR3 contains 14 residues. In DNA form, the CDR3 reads TGTGCCAGCAGCGCCAGGGTCCAGGGCGGGGAGCTGTTTTTT. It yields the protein CASSARVQGGELFF.

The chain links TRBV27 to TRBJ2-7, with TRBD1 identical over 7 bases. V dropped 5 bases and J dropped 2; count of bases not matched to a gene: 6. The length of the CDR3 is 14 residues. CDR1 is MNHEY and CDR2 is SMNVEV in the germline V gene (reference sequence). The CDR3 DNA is TGTGCCAGCAGTCGGGGACAGATCACCTACGAGCAGTACTTC. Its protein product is CASSRGQITYEQYF.

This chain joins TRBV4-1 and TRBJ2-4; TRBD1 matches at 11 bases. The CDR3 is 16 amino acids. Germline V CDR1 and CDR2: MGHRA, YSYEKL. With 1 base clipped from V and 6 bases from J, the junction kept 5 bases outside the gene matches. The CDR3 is CASSQGPGQGGNIQYF. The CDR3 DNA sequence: TGCGCCAGCAGCCAAGGACCGGGACAGGGGGGAAACATTCAGTACTTC.

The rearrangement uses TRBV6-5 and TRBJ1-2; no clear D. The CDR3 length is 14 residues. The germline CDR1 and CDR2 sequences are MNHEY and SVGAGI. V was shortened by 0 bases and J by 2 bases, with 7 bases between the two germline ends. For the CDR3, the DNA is TGTGCCAGCAGTTACTCGTCGGGGAACTATGGCTACACCTTC. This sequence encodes CASSYSSGNYGYTF.

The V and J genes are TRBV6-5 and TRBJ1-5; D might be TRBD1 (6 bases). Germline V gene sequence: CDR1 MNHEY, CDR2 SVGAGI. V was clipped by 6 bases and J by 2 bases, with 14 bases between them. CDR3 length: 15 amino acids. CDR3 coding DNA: TGTGCCAGCAGACAGGGCAACTGGGGCAATCAGCCCCAGCATTTT. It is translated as CASRQGNWGNQPQHF.

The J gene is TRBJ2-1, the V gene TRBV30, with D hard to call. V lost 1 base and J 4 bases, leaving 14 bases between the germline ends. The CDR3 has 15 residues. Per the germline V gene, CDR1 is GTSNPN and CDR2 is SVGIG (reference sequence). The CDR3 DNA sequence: TGTGCCTGGAGTGGCGTGGGTGGGCTGTACAATGAGCAGTTCTTC. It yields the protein CAWSGVGGLYNEQFF.

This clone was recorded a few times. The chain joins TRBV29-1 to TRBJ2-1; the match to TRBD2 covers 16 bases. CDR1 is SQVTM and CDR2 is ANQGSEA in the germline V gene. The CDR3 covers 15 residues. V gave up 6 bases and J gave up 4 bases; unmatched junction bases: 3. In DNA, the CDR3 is TGCAGCGTAGGGACTAGCGGGGGGGTTTACAATGAGCAGTTCTTC. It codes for CSVGTSGGVYNEQFF.

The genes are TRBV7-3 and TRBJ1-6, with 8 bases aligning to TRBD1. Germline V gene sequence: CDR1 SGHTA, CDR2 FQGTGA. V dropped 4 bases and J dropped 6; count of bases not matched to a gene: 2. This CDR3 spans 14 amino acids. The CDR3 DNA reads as TGTGCCAGCAGCTCGACAGGGGTTAATTCACCCCTCCACTTT. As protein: CASSSTGVNSPLHF.

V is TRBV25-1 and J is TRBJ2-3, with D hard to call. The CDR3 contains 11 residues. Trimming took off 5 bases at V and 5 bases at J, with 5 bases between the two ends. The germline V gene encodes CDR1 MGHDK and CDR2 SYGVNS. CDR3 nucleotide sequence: TGTGCCAGCAGTCGAGAAGATACGCAGTATTTT. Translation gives CASSREDTQYF.

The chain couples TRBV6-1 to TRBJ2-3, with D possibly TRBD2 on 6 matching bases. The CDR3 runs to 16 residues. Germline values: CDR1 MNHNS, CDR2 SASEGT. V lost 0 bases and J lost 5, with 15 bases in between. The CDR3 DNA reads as TGTGCCAGCAGTGAAGCTGGCCTCAGGAGGGGAGATACGCAGTATTTT. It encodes CASSEAGLRRGDTQYF.

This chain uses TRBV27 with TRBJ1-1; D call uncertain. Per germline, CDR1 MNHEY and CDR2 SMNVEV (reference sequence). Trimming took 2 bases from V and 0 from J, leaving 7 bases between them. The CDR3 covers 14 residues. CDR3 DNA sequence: TGTGCCAGCAGTTTAGGGCAAATGAACACTGAAGCTTTCTTT. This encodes CASSLGQMNTEAFF.